This T cell receptor (beta chain) was identified in a study of T cell repertoires in cytomegalovirus infection. Using its own MiXCR run on the reads, TCRdb lists one record per CDR3 protein. The table records tens of thousands of distinct CDR3 sequences, approximately 3.6% of them present only once. Deletions cut 5 bases from V and 0 bases from J, with 10 bases between. The CDR3 has 14 amino acids. Germline CDR1 SGHNT, CDR2 YENEEA. Notes on this clonotype: Its antigen remains unidentified.

Study outcomes and limitations: HLA-C-restricted CMV-specific TCR beta clonotypes were dominant in the ex vivo response.

This sequence joins TRBV11-3 and TRBJ1-1, with no clear D. The receptor's source is a human donor in good health (CMV status not recorded). Some clones in this sample may be carry-over from other donors' samples. The sequencing input was PBMCs. The CDR3 loop reads CASSLHQMNTEAFF. The CDR3 coding sequence is TGTGCCAGCAGCCTACATCAGATGAACACTGAAGCTTTCTTT.